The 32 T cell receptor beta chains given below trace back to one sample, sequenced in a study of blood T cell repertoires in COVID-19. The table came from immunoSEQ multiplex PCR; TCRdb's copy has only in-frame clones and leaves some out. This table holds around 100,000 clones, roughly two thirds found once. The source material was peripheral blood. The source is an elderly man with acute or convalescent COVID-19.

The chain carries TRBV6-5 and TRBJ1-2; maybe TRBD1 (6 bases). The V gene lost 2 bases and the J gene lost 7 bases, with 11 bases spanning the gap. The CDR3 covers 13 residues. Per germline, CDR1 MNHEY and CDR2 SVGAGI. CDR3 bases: TGTGCCAGCAGTTACGGGGGGGCGCCTGGCTACACCTTC. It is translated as CASSYGGAPGYTF.

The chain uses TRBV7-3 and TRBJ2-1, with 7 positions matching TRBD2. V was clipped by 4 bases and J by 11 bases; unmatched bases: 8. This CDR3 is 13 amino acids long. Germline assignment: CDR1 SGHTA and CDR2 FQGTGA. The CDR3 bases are TGTGCCAGCAGCTCCGGCCTAGCGGCCAAGCAGTTCTTC. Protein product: CASSSGLAAKQFF.

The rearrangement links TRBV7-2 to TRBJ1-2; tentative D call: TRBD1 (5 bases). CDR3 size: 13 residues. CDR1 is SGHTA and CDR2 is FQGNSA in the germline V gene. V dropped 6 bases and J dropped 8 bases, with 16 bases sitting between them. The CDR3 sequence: CASSSNKGQGYTF. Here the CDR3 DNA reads TGTGCCAGCAGTTCAAACAAGGGGCAAGGCTACACCTTC.

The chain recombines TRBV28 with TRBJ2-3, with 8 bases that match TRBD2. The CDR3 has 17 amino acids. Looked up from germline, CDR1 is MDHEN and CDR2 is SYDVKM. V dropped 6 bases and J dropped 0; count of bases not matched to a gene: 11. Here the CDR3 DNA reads TGTGCCAGCAGCTCAACCGGGAGGGCCAGAAGCACAGATACGCAGTATTTT. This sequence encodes CASSSTGRARSTDTQYF.

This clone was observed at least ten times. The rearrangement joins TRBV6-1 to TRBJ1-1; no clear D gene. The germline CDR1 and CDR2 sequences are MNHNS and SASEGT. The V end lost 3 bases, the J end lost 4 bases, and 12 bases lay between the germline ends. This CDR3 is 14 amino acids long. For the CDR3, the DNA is TGTGCCAGCAGTGATTGGGAGAGGAGCACTGAAGCTTTCTTT. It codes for CASSDWERSTEAFF.

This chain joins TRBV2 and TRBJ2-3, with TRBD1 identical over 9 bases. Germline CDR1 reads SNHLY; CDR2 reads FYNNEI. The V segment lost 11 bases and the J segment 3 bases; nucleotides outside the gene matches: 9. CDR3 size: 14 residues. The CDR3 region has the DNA TGTGCCTCCCGACAGGGGGTTCCGACAGATACGCAGTATTTT. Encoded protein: CASRQGVPTDTQYF. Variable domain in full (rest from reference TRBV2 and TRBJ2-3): EPEVTQTPSHQVTQMGQEVILRCVPISNHLYFYWYRQILGQKVEFLVSFYNNEISEKSEIFDDQFSVERPDGSNFTLKIRSTKLEDSAMYFCASRQGVPTDTQYFGPGTRLTVL.

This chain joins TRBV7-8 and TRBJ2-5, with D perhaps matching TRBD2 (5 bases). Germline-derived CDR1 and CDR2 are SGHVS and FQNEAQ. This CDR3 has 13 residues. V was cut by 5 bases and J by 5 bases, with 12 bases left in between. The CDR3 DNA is TGTGCCAGCAGCACTAGGGTGTCGGAGACCCAGTACTTC. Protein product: CASSTRVSETQYF.

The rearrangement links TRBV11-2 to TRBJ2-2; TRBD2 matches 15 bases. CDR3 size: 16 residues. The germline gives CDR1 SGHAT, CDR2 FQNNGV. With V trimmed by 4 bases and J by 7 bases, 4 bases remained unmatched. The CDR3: CASSSRTSGRVGELFF. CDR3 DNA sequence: TGTGCCAGCAGCTCCCGGACTAGCGGGAGGGTCGGGGAGCTGTTTTTT.

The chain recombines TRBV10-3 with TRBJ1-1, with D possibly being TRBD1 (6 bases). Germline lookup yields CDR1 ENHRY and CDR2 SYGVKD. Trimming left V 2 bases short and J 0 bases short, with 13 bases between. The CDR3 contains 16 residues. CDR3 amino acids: CAISEGSKGVNTEAFF. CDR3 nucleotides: TGTGCCATCAGTGAGGGAAGTAAGGGGGTGAACACTGAAGCTTTCTTT.

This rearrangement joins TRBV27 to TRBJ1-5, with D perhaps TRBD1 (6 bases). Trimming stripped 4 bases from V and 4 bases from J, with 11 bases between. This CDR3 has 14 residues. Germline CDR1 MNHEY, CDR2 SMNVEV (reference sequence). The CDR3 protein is CASSWRQGNQPQHF. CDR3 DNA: TGTGCCAGCAGTTGGAGGCAGGGGAATCAGCCCCAGCATTTT.

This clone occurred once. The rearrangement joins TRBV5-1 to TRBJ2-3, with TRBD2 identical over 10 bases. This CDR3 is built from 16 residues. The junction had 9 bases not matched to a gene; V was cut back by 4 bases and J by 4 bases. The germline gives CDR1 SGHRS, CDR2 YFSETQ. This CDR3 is CASSEALAGESDTQYF. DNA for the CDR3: TGCGCCAGCAGCGAGGCCCTAGCGGGAGAATCAGATACGCAGTATTTT.

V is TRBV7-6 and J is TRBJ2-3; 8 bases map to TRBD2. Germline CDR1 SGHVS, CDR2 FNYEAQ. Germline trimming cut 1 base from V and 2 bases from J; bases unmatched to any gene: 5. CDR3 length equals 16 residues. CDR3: CASSLGVAGNTDTQYF. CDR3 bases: TGTGCCAGCAGCTTAGGGGTAGCGGGGAACACAGATACGCAGTATTTT.

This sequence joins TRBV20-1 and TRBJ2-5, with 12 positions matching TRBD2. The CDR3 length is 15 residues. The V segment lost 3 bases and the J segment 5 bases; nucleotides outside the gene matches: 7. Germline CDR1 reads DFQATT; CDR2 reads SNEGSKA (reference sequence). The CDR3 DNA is TGCAGTGCTAGTCGACTAGCGGGAGCGGATGAGACCCAGTACTTC. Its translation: CSASRLAGADETQYF.

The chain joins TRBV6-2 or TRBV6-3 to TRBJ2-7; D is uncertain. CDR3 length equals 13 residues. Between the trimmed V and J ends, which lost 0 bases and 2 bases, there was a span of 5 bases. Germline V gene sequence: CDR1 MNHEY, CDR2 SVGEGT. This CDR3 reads CASSYSRAYEQYF. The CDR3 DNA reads TGTGCCAGCAGTTACTCGCGAGCCTACGAGCAGTACTTC.

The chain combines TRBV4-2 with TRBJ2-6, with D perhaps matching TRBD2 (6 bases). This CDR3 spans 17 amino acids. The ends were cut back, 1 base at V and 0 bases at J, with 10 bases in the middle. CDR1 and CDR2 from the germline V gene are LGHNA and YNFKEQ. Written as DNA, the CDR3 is TGTGCCAGCAGCCAAGGGCGGGATGTCTCTGGGGCCAACGTCCTGACTTTC. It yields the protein CASSQGRDVSGANVLTF.

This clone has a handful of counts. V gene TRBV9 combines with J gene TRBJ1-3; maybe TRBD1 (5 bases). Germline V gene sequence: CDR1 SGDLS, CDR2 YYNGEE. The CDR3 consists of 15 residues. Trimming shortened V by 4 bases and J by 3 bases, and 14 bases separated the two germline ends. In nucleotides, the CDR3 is TGTGCCAGCAGCATTAGCCCAGGGCATGGAAACACCATATATTTT. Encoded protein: CASSISPGHGNTIYF. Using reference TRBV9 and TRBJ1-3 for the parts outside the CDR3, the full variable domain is DSGVTQTPKHLITATGQRVTLRCSPRSGDLSVYWYQQSLDQGLQFLIQYYNGEERAKGNILERFSAQQFPDLHSELNLSSLELGDSALYFCASSISPGHGNTIYFGEGSWLTVV.

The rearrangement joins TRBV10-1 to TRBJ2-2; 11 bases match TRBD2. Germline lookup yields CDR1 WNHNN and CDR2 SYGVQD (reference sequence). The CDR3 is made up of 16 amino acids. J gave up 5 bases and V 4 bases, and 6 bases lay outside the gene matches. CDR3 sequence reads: CASSGSLAGGTGELFF. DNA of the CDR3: TGCGCCAGCAGTGGAAGTCTAGCGGGAGGAACCGGGGAGCTGTTTTTT.

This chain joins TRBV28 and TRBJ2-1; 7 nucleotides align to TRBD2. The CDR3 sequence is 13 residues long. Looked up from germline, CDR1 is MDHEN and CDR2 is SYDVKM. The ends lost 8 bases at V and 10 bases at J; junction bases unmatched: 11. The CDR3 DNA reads TGTGCCAGCGGGTCGGGAGGCTTGATGGAGCAGTTCTTC. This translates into CASGSGGLMEQFF.

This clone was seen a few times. CDR3: CASSQLAGSPSSYNEQFF. CDR3 DNA: TGTGCCAGCAGCCAACTAGCGGGATCCCCCAGCTCCTACAATGAGCAGTTCTTC. The chain has TRBV3-1 (or the pseudogene TRBV3-2) and TRBJ2-1; the match to TRBD2 covers 9 bases. The junction had 8 bases not matched to a gene; V was cut back by 2 bases and J by 0 bases. The CDR3 consists of 18 residues. CDR1 is LGHDT, CDR2 YNNKEL, per germline (reference sequence).

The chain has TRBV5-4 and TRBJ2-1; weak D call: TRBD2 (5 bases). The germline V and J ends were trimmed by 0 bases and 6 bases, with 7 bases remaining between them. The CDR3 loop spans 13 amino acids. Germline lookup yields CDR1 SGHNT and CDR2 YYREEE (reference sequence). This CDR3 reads CASSLVGSNEQFF. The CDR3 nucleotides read TGTGCCAGCAGCTTGGTAGGGAGCAATGAGCAGTTCTTC.

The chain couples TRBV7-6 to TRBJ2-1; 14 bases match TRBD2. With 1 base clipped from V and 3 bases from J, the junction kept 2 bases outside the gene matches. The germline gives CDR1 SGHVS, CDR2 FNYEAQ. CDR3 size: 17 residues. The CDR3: CASSLGGTSGSYNEQFF. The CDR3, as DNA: TGTGCCAGCAGCTTAGGGGGGACTAGCGGGAGCTACAATGAGCAGTTCTTC.

The CDR3 here is CASSSSTDTQYF. The CDR3 DNA reads as TGTGCCAGCAGCAGTAGCACAGATACGCAGTATTTT. The chain couples TRBV6-5 to TRBJ2-3, with D uncertain. The CDR3 is 12 amino acids. Trimming took off 6 bases at V and 0 bases at J, with 4 bases between the two ends. Per germline, CDR1 MNHEY and CDR2 SVGAGI.

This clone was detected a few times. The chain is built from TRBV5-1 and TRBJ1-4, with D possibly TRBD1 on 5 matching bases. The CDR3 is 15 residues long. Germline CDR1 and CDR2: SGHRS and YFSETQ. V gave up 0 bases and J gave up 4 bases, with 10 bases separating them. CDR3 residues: CASSLEGIGNEKLFF. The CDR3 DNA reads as TGCGCCAGCAGCTTGGAGGGGATAGGTAATGAAAAACTGTTTTTT.

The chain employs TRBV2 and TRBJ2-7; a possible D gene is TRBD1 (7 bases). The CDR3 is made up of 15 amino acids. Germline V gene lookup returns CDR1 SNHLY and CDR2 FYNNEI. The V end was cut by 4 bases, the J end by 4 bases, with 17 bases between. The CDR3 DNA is TGTGCCAGCAGTGGAGGTGGCAGGGGGAGGTACGAGCAGTACTTC. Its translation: CASSGGGRGRYEQYF.

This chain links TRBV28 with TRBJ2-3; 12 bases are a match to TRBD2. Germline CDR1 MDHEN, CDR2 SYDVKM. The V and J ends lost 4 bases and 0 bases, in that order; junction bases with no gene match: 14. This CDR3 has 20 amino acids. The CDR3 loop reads CASSSSDWLAGGPSTDTQYF. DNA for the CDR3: TGTGCCAGCAGTTCGTCCGACTGGCTAGCGGGAGGGCCTAGCACAGATACGCAGTATTTT.

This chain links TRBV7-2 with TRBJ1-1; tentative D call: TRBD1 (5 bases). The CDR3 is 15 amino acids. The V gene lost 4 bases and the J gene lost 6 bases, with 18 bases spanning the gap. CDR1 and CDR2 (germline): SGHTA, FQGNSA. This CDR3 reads CASSSHSGGTAEAFF. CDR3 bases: TGTGCCAGCAGCTCCCATTCGGGGGGGACGGCTGAAGCTTTCTTT. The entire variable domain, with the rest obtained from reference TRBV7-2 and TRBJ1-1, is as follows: GAGVSQSPSNKVTEKGKDVELRCDPISGHTALYWYRQSLGQGLEFLIYFQGNSAPDKSGLPSDRFSAERTGGSVSTLTIQRTQQEDSAVYLCASSSHSGGTAEAFFGQGTRLTVV.

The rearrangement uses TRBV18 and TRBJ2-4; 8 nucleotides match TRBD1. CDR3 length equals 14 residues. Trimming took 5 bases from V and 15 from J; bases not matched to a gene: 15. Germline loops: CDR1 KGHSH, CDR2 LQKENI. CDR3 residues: CASSTNIRGRHLYF. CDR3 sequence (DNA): TGTGCCAGCTCAACGAATATCAGGGGGCGTCATCTGTACTTC.

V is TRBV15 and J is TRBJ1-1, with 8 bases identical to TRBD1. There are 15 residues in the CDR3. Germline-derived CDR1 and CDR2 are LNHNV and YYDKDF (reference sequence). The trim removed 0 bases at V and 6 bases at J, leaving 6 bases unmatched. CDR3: CATSRDRQGKAEAFF. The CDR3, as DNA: TGTGCCACCAGCAGAGACCGACAGGGGAAGGCTGAAGCTTTCTTT.

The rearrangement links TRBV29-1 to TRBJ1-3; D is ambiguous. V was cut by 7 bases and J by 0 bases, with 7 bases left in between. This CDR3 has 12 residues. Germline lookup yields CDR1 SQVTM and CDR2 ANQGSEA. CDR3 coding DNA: TGCAGCGGGGGTTACTCTGGAAACACCATATATTTT. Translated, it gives CSGGYSGNTIYF.

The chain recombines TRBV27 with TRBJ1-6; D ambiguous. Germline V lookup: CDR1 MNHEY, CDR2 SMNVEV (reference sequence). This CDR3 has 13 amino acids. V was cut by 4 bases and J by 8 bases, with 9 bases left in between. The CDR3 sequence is CASSSLQDSPLHF. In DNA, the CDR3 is TGTGCCAGCAGTTCACTACAAGATTCACCCCTCCACTTT.

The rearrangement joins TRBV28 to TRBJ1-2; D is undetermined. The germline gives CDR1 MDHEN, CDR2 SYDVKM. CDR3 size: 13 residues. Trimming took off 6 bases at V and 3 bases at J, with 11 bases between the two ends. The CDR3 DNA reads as TGTGCCAGCAGCCCCCCCGGGGACTATGGCTACACCTTC. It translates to CASSPPGDYGYTF.

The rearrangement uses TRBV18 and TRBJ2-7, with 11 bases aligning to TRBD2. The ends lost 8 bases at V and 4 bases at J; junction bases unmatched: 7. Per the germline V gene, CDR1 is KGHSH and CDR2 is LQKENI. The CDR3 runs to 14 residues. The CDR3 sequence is CASRPGTSGYEQYF. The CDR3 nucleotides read TGTGCCAGCCGCCCCGGGACTAGCGGTTACGAGCAGTACTTC.